This TCR beta chain was recorded in a study of T cells after yellow fever vaccination. Synthesis of TCR cDNA relied on 5'RACE template switching, which attached a universal primer site and UMIs. TCRdb used MiXCR to reprocess the 5' RACE reads, holding one entry per CDR3 protein. Altogether 300,000 or so distinct CDR3 sequences are present, around 8.1% being singletons, with the ten largest covering approximately 16%. The CDR3 runs 18 residues. CDR1 and CDR2 from the germline V gene are ENHRY and SYGVKD. This clonotype occurred a few times. At one end the junction does not follow the germline gene, possibly because of a read error.

This chain joins TRBV10-3 and TRBJ1-6; D gene ambiguous. Sample: PBMCs, taken 35 to 50 days after the first yellow fever vaccination. This receptor was taken from a man aged 18 to 30 who received the YFV17D yellow fever vaccine. The DNA of the CDR3 is TGTGCCAGCAGTGACGTGGACTCTAGGAGCTCCTATAATTCACCCCTCCACTTT. Its translation is CASSDVDSRSSYNSPLHF.